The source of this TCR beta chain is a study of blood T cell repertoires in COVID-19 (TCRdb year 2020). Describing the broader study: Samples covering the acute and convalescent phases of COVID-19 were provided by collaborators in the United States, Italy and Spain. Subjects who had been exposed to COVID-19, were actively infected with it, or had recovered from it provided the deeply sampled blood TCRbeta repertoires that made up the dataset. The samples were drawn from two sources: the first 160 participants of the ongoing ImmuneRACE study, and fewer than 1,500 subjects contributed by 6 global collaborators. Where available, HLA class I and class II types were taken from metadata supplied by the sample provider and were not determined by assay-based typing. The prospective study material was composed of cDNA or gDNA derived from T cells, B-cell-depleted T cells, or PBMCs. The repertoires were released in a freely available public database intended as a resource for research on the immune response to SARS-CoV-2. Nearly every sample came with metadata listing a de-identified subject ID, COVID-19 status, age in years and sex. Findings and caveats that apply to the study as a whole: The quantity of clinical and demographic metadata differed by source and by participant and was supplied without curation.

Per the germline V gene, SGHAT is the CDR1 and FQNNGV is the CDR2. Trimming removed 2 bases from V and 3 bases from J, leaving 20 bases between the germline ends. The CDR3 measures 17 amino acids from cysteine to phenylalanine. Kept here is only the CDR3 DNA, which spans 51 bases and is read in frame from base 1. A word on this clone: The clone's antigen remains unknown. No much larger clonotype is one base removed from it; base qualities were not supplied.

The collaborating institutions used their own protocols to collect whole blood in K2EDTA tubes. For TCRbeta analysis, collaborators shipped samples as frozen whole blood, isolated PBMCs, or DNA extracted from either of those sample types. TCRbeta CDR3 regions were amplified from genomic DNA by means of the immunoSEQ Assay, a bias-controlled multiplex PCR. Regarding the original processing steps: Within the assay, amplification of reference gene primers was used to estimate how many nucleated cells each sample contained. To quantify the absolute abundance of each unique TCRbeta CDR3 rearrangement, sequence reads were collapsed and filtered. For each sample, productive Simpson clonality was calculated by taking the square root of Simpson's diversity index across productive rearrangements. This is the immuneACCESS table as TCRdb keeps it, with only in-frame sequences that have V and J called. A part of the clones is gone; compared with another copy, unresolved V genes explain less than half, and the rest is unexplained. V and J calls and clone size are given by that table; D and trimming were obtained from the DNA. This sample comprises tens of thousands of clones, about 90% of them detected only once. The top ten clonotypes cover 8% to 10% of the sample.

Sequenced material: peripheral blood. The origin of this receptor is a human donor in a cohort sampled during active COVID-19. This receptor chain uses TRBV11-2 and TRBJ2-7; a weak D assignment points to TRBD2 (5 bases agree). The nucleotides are TGTGCCAGCAGCTTAAGAGGGTCCGTAAACCATCTCTACGAGCAGTACTTC. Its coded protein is CASSLRGSVNHLYEQYF.